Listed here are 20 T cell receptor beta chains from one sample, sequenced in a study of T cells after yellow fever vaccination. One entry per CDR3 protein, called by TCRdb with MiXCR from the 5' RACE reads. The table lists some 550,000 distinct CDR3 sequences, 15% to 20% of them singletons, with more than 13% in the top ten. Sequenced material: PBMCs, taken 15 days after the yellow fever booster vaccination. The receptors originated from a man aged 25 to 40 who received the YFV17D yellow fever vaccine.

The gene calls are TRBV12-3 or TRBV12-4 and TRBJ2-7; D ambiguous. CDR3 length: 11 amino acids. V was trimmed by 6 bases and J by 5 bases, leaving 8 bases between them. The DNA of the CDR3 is TGTGCCAGCAGCGTGACGGACGAGCAGTACTTC. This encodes CASSVTDEQYF.

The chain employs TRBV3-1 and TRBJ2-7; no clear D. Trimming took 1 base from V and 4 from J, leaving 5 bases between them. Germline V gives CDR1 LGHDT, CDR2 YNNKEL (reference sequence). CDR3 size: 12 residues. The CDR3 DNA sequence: TGTGCCAGCAGCCAAGCACGGTACGAGCAGTACTTC. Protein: CASSQARYEQYF.

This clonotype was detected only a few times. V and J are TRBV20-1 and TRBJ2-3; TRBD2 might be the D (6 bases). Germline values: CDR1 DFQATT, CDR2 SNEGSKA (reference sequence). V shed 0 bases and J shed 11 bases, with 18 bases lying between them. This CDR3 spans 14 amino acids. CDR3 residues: CSARDPRDFEGQYF. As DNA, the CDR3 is TGCAGTGCTAGAGACCCGAGGGACTTCGAAGGGCAGTATTTT.

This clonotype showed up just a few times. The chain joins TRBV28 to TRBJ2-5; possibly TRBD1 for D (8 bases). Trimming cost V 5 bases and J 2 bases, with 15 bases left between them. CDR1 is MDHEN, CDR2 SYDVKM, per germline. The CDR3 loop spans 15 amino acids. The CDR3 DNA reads TGTGCCAGCAGTACACAACAGGGGGGGCAAGAGACCCAGTACTTC. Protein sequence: CASSTQQGGQETQYF.

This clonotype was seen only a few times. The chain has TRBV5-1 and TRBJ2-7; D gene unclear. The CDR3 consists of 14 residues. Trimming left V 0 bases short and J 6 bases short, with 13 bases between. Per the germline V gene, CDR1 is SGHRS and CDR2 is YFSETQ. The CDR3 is CASSLVVGVAEQYF. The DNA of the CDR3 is TGCGCCAGCAGCTTGGTGGTTGGGGTCGCCGAGCAGTACTTC.

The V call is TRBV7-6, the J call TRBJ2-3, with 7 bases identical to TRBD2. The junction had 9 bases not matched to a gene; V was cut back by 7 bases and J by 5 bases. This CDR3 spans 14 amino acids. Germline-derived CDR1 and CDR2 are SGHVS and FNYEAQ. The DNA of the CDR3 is TGTGCCAGCACCCTGGGGGGGAGAGAAGATACGCAGTATTTT. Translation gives CASTLGGREDTQYF.

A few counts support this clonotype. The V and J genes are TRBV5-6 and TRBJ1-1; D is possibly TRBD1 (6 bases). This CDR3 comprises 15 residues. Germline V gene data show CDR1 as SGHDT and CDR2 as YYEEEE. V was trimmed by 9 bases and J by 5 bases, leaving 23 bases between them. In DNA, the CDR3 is TGTGCCACCCGAAACCGGGGGGGGGCCGAAACTGAAGCTTTCTTT. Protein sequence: CATRNRGGAETEAFF. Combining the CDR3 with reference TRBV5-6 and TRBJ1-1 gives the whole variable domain DAGVTQSPTHLIKTRGQQVTLRCSPKSGHDTVSWYQQALGQGPQFIFQYYEEEERQRGNFPDRFSGHQFPNYSSELNVNALLLGDSALYLCATRNRGGAETEAFFGQGTRLTVV.

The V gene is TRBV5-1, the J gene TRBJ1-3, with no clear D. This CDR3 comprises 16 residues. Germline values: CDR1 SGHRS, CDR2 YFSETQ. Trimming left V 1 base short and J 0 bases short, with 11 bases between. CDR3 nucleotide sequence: TGCGCCAGCAGCTTGCGGCCGGGCGCCTCTGGAAACACCATATATTTT. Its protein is CASSLRPGASGNTIYF.

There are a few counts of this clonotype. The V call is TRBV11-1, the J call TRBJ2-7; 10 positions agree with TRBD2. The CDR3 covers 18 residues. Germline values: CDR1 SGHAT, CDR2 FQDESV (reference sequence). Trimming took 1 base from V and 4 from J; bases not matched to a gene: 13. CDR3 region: CASSLVTSGRASIYEQYF. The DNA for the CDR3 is TGTGCCAGCAGCTTAGTGACCAGCGGGAGGGCCTCGATTTACGAGCAGTACTTC.

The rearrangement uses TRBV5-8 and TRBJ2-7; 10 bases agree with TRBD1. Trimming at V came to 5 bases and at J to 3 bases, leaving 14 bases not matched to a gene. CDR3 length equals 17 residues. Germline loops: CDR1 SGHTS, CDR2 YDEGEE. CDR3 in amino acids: CASRQPGQGFRDYEQYF. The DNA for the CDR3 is TGTGCCAGCAGACAGCCGGGACAGGGGTTTCGTGACTACGAGCAGTACTTC.

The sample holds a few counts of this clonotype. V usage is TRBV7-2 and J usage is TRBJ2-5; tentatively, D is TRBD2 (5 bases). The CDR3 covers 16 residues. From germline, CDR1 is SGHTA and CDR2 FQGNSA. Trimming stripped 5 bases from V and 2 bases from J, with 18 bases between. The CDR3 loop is CASSPGLGRQQETQYF. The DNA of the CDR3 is TGTGCCAGCAGCCCGGGGTTAGGTAGGCAACAAGAGACCCAGTACTTC.

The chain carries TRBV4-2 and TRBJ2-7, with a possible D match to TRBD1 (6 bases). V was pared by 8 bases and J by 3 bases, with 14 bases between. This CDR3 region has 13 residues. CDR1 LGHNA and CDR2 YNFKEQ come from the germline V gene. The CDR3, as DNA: TGTGCCAGCTGCGCATCAGGGGACTACGAGCAGTACTTC. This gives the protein CASCASGDYEQYF.

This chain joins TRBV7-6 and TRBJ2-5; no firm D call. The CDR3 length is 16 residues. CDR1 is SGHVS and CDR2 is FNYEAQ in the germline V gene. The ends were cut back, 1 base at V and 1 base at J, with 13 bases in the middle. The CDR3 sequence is CASSLGSRRTQETQYF. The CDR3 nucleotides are TGTGCCAGCAGCTTAGGATCTCGCAGGACCCAAGAGACCCAGTACTTC.

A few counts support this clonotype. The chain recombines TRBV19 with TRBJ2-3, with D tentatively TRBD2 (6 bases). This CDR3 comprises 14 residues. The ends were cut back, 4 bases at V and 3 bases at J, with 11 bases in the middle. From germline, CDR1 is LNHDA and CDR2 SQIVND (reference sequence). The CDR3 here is CASSSRELTDTQYF. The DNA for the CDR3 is TGTGCCAGTAGTAGCCGGGAGCTTACAGATACGCAGTATTTT.

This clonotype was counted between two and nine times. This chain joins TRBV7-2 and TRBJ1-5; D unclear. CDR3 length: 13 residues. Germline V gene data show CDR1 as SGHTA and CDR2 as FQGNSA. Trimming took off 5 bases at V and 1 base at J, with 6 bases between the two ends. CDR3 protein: CASSPGSNQPQHF. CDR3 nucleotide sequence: TGTGCCAGCAGCCCTGGAAGCAATCAGCCCCAGCATTTT.

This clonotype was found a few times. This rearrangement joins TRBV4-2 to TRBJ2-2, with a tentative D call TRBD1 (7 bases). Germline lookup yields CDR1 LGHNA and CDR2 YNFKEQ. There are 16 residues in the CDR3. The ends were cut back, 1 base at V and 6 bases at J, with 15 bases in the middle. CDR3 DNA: TGTGCCAGCAGCCAAGGCGGGACAGACGGGGCCGGGGAGCTGTTTTTT. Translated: CASSQGGTDGAGELFF.

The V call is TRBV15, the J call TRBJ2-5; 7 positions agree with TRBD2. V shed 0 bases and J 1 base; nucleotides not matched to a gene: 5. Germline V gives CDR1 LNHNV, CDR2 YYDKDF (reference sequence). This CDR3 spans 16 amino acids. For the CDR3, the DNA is TGTGCCACCAGCAGAGATGGGAGGGACGCCCAAGAGACCCAGTACTTC. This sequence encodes CATSRDGRDAQETQYF.

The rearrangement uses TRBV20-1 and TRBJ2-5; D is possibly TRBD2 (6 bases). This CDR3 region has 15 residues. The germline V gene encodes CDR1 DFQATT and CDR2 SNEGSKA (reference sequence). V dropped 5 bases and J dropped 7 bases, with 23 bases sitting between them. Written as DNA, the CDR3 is TGCAGTGCTGACCGGGACGACCTGTGGAGGGTGACCCAGTACTTC. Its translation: CSADRDDLWRVTQYF.

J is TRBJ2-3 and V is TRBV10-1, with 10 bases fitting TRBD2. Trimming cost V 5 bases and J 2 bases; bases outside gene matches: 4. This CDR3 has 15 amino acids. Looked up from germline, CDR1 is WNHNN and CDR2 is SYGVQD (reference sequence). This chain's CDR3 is CASSKREGATDTQYF. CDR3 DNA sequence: TGCGCCAGCAGTAAGCGGGAGGGGGCCACAGATACGCAGTATTTT.

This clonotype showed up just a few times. CDR3 protein: CASSKRLAGGPSVATQYF. The CDR3, as DNA: TGCGCCAGCAGCAAGCGACTAGCGGGAGGGCCTTCAGTAGCTACGCAGTATTTT. This chain joins TRBV5-1 and TRBJ2-3; 14 bases match TRBD2. Trimming removed 4 bases from V and 8 bases from J; junction bases left unmatched: 15. The V gene's germline CDR1 is SGHRS and CDR2 YFSETQ. The length of the CDR3 is 18 residues.